A single TCR beta chain is shown here with its context. Its antigen remains undetermined. Per-nucleotide qualities are absent, and no much larger clonotype sits a single base away. TCR CDR3 regions were amplified from genomic DNA by multiplex PCR using the deep immunoSEQ assay. Extracted genomic DNA from each cell subset was spread evenly across all wells of several immunoSEQ 96-well plates, with each plate serving as a replicate. For sorted subsets, about 200 ng genomic DNA, equal to 30,000 or so T cell genomes, was loaded into each replicate PCR. Purified libraries were measured with a Qubit 3.0 fluorometer, size-checked on a Bioanalyzer 2100, and measured again with the KAPA Library Quantification kit. A separate single-read 150-cycle Illumina NextSeq 550 flow cell was used to sequence each immunoSEQ 96-well plate. Per the source publication's procedure: Because the immunoSEQ output included only junctional sequences and no quality scores, the filtering could not be the same as the filtering used for full-length reads. To assign V/J genes and CDR3, sequences were annotated using PyIR, a Python wrapper for IgBLAST v1.9, with IMGT germline references. Any read was removed if the V/J assignment was weak (E-value above 1e-6), the CDR3 was missing, or the read contained stop codons, out-of-frame junctions, or ambiguous translated residues. V3J clonotypes were defined as sequences sharing an identical inferred V gene, J gene, and CDR3 amino acid sequence. Percentage overlap between repertoires was computed as shared unique clonotypes divided by the size of the smaller repertoire. Richness of each repertoire was evaluated using RTK rarefaction, the Chao1 estimator, and Recon v2.1 estimates of unobserved clonotypes. Generation probabilities were computed with OLGA for all TCRbeta clonotypes obtained by the gDNA method from a handful of donors. The immuneACCESS repertoire file appears here via TCRdb, limited to in-frame rearrangements. These files lack a portion of the clones; in checked studies, under half of the deficit traces to unresolved V genes, and the cause of the others is not known. V, J and clone size reflect that table, while D and trimming were determined from the DNA. The sample table holds over a million clones, of which 75% to 85% were seen once. 0.55% to 0.7% of the sample comes from the top ten.

The data derive from a study of shared clonotypes between healthy human individuals (dated by TCRdb to the early 2020s). Context from the whole study: The cohort included three men and a couple of women between 18 and 49 years of age. For each donor, CD4 naive and CD4 memory were each given three plates, CD8 naive was given two plates, and CD8 memory was given one plate. To estimate repertoire size and how much clonotypes are shared between individuals, the study performed deep sequencing of blood TCR repertoires from 4 to 6 healthy adults. To increase sequencing depth and limit assay-specific biases, TCR repertoire library preparation and sequencing were carried out by different laboratories using diverse techniques. Each donor's leukapheresis produced roughly between about 0.9 and 9.5 billion PBMCs. Study-wide findings and limitations: Compared with non-shared clonotypes, the clonotypes found in all four sorted-subset donors had higher generation probabilities. Around 5% of naive CD4, 3.5% of naive CD8, about 2.5% of memory CD4, and less than 0.45% of memory CD8 clonotypes were shared across several donors. Sampling was limited to blood, and TCR repertoires in tissue likely differ from TCR repertoires in blood. Pairwise subsampling indicated that sequencing depth was expected to affect the degree of clonotype sharing among donors. Estimated clonotype richness was generally larger for naive than for memory subsets. The small number of donors limited the genetic and exposure-history diversity represented. Even with the large sequencing depth, rarefaction of the sorted-subset datasets indicated that sequencing was incomplete.

Healthy HIV-negative adults with no recently reported acute infections or vaccinations were included as donors. Every donor was a Caucasian adult residing in Nashville, Tennessee, USA. CD4+ T cells were enriched through magnetic negative selection, after which naive cells were positively selected on CD45RA and the remaining negative fraction served as the memory subset. Blood was obtained by leukapheresis, after which PBMCs were separated by Ficoll-Histopaque density gradient centrifugation and cryopreserved in liquid nitrogen vapor phase. Purity and quantity of every magnetically sorted T cell population were checked by analytical flow cytometry. Genomic DNA was isolated from each sorted fraction and quantified by UV absorbance on a Nanodrop 2000c. Its CDR3 holds 14 amino acids, cysteine through phenylalanine. This entry keeps only the CDR3 DNA: 42 bases, framed from base 1. CDR1 is given as KGHSY and CDR2 as FQNENV, both from the germline V gene. V is reduced by 2 bases and J by 13 bases, leaving a spacing of 18 bases between them.

Recombination connected TRBV16 to TRBJ1-5, with the identity of the D gene unclear. The material sequenced was memory CD4+ T cells from PBMCs. Reading the label with the study, this specimen's cell subset or site is: CD45RA-negative fraction. This TCR was sampled from a man aged 18-30 years in good health. Some clones in this sample may be carry-over from other donors' samples. The encoded CDR3 is CASSQGNTVDSQHF. The bases are TGTGCCAGCAGCCAAGGTAACACCGTAGACTCGCAGCATTTT.